The clone carrying this T cell receptor beta chain was seen only a few times. What it recognizes is unknown. The sample comes from a study of response to subunit inactivated influenza vaccine. General study points: There was a suggestion from the authors that each seasonal influenza vaccination recruits few new T cells.

TCRdb analysed the RT-PCR reads with MiXCR anew, one entry per CDR3 protein. This table holds about 540,000 distinct CDR3 sequences, less than 25% found once. Per the germline V gene, CDR1 is MNHEY and CDR2 is SMNVEV (reference sequence). This CDR3 region has 11 residues. Deletions cut 8 bases from V and 8 bases from J, with 12 bases between. These sequences were also reported in another study, on T cells expressing NK-cell markers. In that study: The TCR beta cDNA came from 5'RACE template switching with UMIs. Sequencing covered eight donors, seven HCMV-seropositive and one seronegative. Several experiments added an anti-gamma-delta TCR antibody to sort only alpha-beta TCR T cells. In several donors, dominant clonotypes made up about 25-60.1% of CD3+CD56-NKG2C+ cells.

The TCR comes from a man aged 50-59 years who received an inactivated influenza vaccine. Source: CD4+ T cells sorted from PBMCs, taken 12 days after vaccination. The rearrangement uses TRBV27 and TRBJ1-2; D gene ambiguous. The CDR3 nucleotides read TGTGCCAGCCGCTCTATGGAGGGCTACACCTTC. Translating gives CASRSMEGYTF.